These 31 T cell receptor beta chains originate from one sample sequenced in a study of blood T cell repertoires in COVID-19. Produced via immunoSEQ multiplex PCR; TCRdb's table is partial and in-frame only. The table has 150,000 to 200,000 clones, less than 85% seen once. Source material: peripheral blood. These receptors originate from a human donor in a cohort sampled during active COVID-19.

This chain joins TRBV5-1 and TRBJ1-3; D not certain. The CDR3 runs to 16 residues. The V end was cut by 2 bases, the J end by 0 bases, with 12 bases between. Germline V gives CDR1 SGHRS, CDR2 YFSETQ. This CDR3 reads CASSFEGIRSGNTIYF. For the CDR3, the DNA is TGCGCCAGCAGCTTTGAGGGAATCCGCTCTGGAAACACCATATATTTT.

This clone has only a few counts. This chain joins TRBV6-1 and TRBJ1-4; unclear D gene. V was shortened by 1 base and J by 10 bases, with 16 bases between the two germline ends. The CDR3 covers 15 residues. CDR1 MNHNS and CDR2 SASEGT come from the germline V gene. CDR3 region: CASSEDAGEGLKLFF. The CDR3 DNA reads as TGTGCCAGCAGTGAAGATGCCGGAGAGGGTTTAAAACTGTTTTTT.

As regards this clone: At one boundary the junction diverges from the germline segment, which might be a read error. The gene calls are TRBV7-7 and TRBJ2-7; 8 bases fit TRBD1. CDR3 length: 15 amino acids. Germline values: CDR1 SSHAT, CDR2 FNYEAQ (reference sequence). This CDR3 is CASSLGGQGGYEQYF. The CDR3 region has the DNA TGTGCTAGCAGCTTGGGTGGACAGGGCGGATACGAGCAGTACTTC. Using reference TRBV7-7 and TRBJ2-7 for the parts outside the CDR3, the full variable domain is GAGVSQSPRYKVTKRGQDVTLRCDPISSHATLYWYQQALGQGPEFLTYFNYEAQPDKSGLPSDRFSAERPEGSISTLTIQRTEQRDSAMYRCASSLGGQGGYEQYFGPGTRLTVT.

The chain employs TRBV30 and TRBJ1-2; 8 bases line up with TRBD1. This CDR3 has 13 residues. Looked up from germline, CDR1 is GTSNPN and CDR2 is SVGIG (reference sequence). The V and J ends lost 8 bases and 0 bases, in that order; junction bases with no gene match: 5. CDR3 amino acids: CAGRGPANYGYTF. Here the CDR3 DNA reads TGTGCCGGCAGGGGGCCCGCTAACTATGGCTACACCTTC.

The rearrangement joins TRBV13 to TRBJ1-1; TRBD1 aligns across 7 bases. V lost 4 bases and J lost 5; bases outside the gene matches: 1. CDR3 size: 12 residues. The germline V gene has CDR1 PRHDT and CDR2 FYEKMQ (reference sequence). Written as DNA, the CDR3 is TGTGCCAGCAGCTCACAGGGGACTGAAGCTTTCTTT. It specifies CASSSQGTEAFF.

This clone has only a few counts. The V and J genes are TRBV2 and TRBJ2-7, with 9 bases matching TRBD2. V dropped 8 bases and J dropped 4; count of bases not matched to a gene: 9. Germline lookup yields CDR1 SNHLY and CDR2 FYNNEI. The CDR3 contains 14 residues. The CDR3 loop is CASVPSGEGYEQYF. In DNA, the CDR3 is TGTGCCAGCGTTCCTAGCGGGGAGGGATACGAGCAGTACTTC.

This rearrangement joins TRBV25-1 to TRBJ1-1, with D tentatively TRBD1 (6 bases). This CDR3 comprises 15 residues. V was clipped by 4 bases and J by 1 base, with 13 bases between them. Looked up from germline, CDR1 is MGHDK and CDR2 is SYGVNS. CDR3 in amino acids: CASSAKQGWNTEAFF. In DNA form, the CDR3 reads TGTGCCAGCAGTGCCAAACAGGGATGGAACACTGAAGCTTTCTTT. The complete variable domain, with remaining parts taken from reference TRBV25-1 and TRBJ1-1, reads EADIYQTPRYLVIGTGKKITLECSQTMGHDKMYWYQQDPGMELHLIHYSYGVNSTEKGDLSSESTVSRIRTEHFPLTLESARPSHTSQYLCASSAKQGWNTEAFFGQGTRLTVV.

The V gene is TRBV3-1 (or the pseudogene TRBV3-2), the J gene TRBJ1-1; 8 nucleotides match TRBD1. V was clipped by 4 bases and J by 1 base; unmatched bases: 5. CDR3 size: 15 residues. Looked up from germline, CDR1 is LGHDT and CDR2 is YNNKEL (reference sequence). DNA for the CDR3: TGTGCCAGCAGCCTAACCGGGACAGGGAACACTGAAGCTTTCTTT. Translation: CASSLTGTGNTEAFF.

This clone has a single count. The V gene is TRBV6-5, the J gene TRBJ1-1; D is uncertain. Trimming removed 8 bases at V and 1 base at J, with 8 bases between. The V gene's germline CDR1 is MNHEY and CDR2 SVGAGI. This CDR3 comprises 12 residues. Here the CDR3 DNA reads TGTGCCAGCCCGGGTCCGAACACTGAAGCTTTCTTT. It specifies CASPGPNTEAFF.

The chain employs TRBV5-5 and TRBJ2-3; perhaps TRBD1 as D (5 bases). CDR1 is SGHKS, CDR2 YYEKEE, per germline (reference sequence). The CDR3 spans 16 residues. Trimming took off 1 base at V and 4 bases at J, with 16 bases between the two ends. The CDR3 sequence: CASSLSRGSRADTQYF. The CDR3, as DNA: TGTGCCAGCAGCTTGAGTAGAGGTAGCAGGGCAGATACGCAGTATTTT.

The J gene is TRBJ1-1, the V gene TRBV5-5; D is perhaps TRBD1 (6 bases). V lost 6 bases and J 4 bases, leaving 19 bases between the germline ends. This CDR3 has 15 amino acids. Germline V CDR1 and CDR2: SGHKS, YYEKEE (reference sequence). This chain's CDR3 is CASTLWLSGATEAFF. The DNA for the CDR3 is TGTGCCAGCACCCTTTGGCTTTCAGGGGCCACTGAAGCTTTCTTT.

This chain connects TRBV27 to TRBJ1-1, with TRBD1 as a possible D gene (5 bases). The CDR3 totals 14 residues. The V end was cut by 6 bases, the J end by 5 bases, with 16 bases between. The germline V gene has CDR1 MNHEY and CDR2 SMNVEV (reference sequence). CDR3 loop: CASRGTPGGTEAFF. CDR3 nucleotides: TGTGCCAGCAGGGGGACGCCCGGGGGGACTGAAGCTTTCTTT.

The V gene is TRBV5-4, the J gene TRBJ1-2; 7 nucleotides line up with TRBD1. The V gene end was trimmed by 1 base and the J gene end by 4 bases; junction bases not matched to a gene: 10. Looked up from germline, CDR1 is SGHNT and CDR2 is YYREEE (reference sequence). The CDR3 runs to 16 residues. The CDR3 loop is CASSLSPRDRGYGYTF. The CDR3 bases are TGTGCCAGCAGCTTGTCGCCCCGGGACAGAGGCTATGGCTACACCTTC. Drawing the rest from reference TRBV5-4 and TRBJ1-2, the complete variable domain is ETGVTQSPTHLIKTRGQQVTLRCSSQSGHNTVSWYQQALGQGPQFIFQYYREEENGRGNFPPRFSGLQFPNYSSELNVNALELDDSALYLCASSLSPRDRGYGYTFGSGTRLTVV.

The chain is built from TRBV5-1 and TRBJ1-3, with 9 bases that match TRBD1. V shed 0 bases, J shed 3 bases, and the junction held 1 base outside the gene matches. Germline CDR1 reads SGHRS; CDR2 reads YFSETQ. This CDR3 is 15 amino acids long. DNA for the CDR3: TGCGCCAGCAGCTTGGGACAGGGGGGTGGAAACACCATATATTTT. It specifies CASSLGQGGGNTIYF.

This clone was picked up many times. The rearrangement joins TRBV5-5 to TRBJ2-2, with D perhaps matching TRBD2 (6 bases). Germline V lookup: CDR1 SGHKS, CDR2 YYEKEE (reference sequence). Trimming left V 3 bases short and J 4 bases short, with 16 bases between. The CDR3 runs to 16 residues. The chain's CDR3 is CASSSRRSGVTGELFF. DNA of the CDR3: TGTGCCAGCAGCTCCCGCCGATCGGGGGTCACCGGGGAGCTGTTTTTT.

V is TRBV19 and J is TRBJ1-3; D ambiguous. CDR3 size: 17 residues. Trimming stripped 4 bases from V and 0 bases from J, with 16 bases between. CDR1 is LNHDA, CDR2 SQIVND, per germline (reference sequence). The CDR3 is CASSTHLFSSSGNTIYF. DNA of the CDR3: TGTGCCAGTAGTACCCACCTGTTTAGCTCCTCTGGAAACACCATATATTTT.

The chain is built from TRBV6-1 and TRBJ1-2, with 7 positions matching TRBD1. This CDR3 is 13 amino acids long. CDR1 MNHNS and CDR2 SASEGT come from the germline V gene. The V and J ends lost 3 bases and 2 bases, in that order; junction bases with no gene match: 0. The CDR3 is CASSEGQNYGYTF. The CDR3 coding sequence is TGTGCCAGCAGTGAGGGACAGAACTATGGCTACACCTTC.

The chain links TRBV19 to TRBJ2-7, with 11 bases that match TRBD1. Unmatched junction bases numbered 4, after V lost 6 bases and J lost 6 bases. Germline loops: CDR1 LNHDA, CDR2 SQIVND (reference sequence). This CDR3 contains 13 residues. The CDR3 here is CASRPGTGGEQYF. DNA of the CDR3: TGTGCCAGTAGACCGGGGACAGGGGGCGAGCAGTACTTC. Filled out from reference TRBV19 and TRBJ2-7, the complete variable domain reads DGGITQSPKYLFRKEGQNVTLSCEQNLNHDAMYWYRQDPGQGLRLIYYSQIVNDFQKGDIAEGYSVSREKKESFPLTVTSAQKNPTAFYLCASRPGTGGEQYFGPGTRLTVT.

Written as DNA, the CDR3 is TGCGCCAGCAGCTTGGCCCCAAGGGGCGGATATGGCTACACCTTC. Its protein product is CASSLAPRGGYGYTF. The V and J genes are TRBV5-1 and TRBJ1-2; tentative D call: TRBD1 (5 bases). This CDR3 has 15 residues. V lost 0 bases, J lost 5 bases, and 14 bases lay in between. Germline CDR1 and CDR2: SGHRS and YFSETQ.

The gene calls are TRBV30 and TRBJ1-4, with D unresolved. The V end was cut by 2 bases, the J end by 5 bases, with 6 bases between. CDR1 GTSNPN and CDR2 SVGIG come from the germline V gene (reference sequence). This CDR3 contains 12 residues. The CDR3 loop reads CAWSSVNEKLFF. The CDR3 coding sequence is TGTGCCTGGAGTTCCGTCAATGAAAAACTGTTTTTT. The whole variable domain, remainder taken from reference TRBV30 and TRBJ1-4, is SQTIHQWPATLVQPVGSPLSLECTVEGTSNPNLYWYRQAAGRGLQLLFYSVGIGQISSEVPQNLSASRPQDRQFILSSKKLLLSDSGFYLCAWSSVNEKLFFGSGTQLSVL.

This chain joins TRBV10-2 and TRBJ2-1; 11 bases are shared with TRBD2. This CDR3 is 16 amino acids long. V trimming: 0 bases; J trimming: 9 bases; junction bases outside the gene matches: 7. Germline CDR1 and CDR2: WSHSY and SAAADI. The CDR3 region is CASSESLAGGGPEQFF. As DNA, the CDR3 is TGCGCCAGCAGTGAGTCGTTAGCGGGGGGGGGACCTGAGCAGTTCTTC.

CDR3 nucleotide sequence: TGTGCCAGCAGTTTGTGGGGAGGGGATCAGCCCCAGCATTTT. Translation: CASSLWGGDQPQHF. The chain joins TRBV27 to TRBJ1-5; weak D call: TRBD1 (5 bases). V shed 3 bases and J shed 5 bases, with 11 bases lying between them. Germline CDR1 is MNHEY and CDR2 is SMNVEV (reference sequence). This CDR3 is built from 14 residues.

This chain connects TRBV19 to TRBJ1-1; maybe TRBD1 (6 bases). Trimming cost V 4 bases and J 3 bases, with 15 bases left between them. CDR3 length: 15 amino acids. Germline loops: CDR1 LNHDA, CDR2 SQIVND (reference sequence). The CDR3 DNA is TGTGCCAGTAGTACCCAGGGGACGGGTTACACTGAAGCTTTCTTT. As protein: CASSTQGTGYTEAFF.

The V call is TRBV5-4, the J call TRBJ1-3; 7 nucleotides align to TRBD1. Germline CDR1 SGHNT, CDR2 YYREEE (reference sequence). V gave up 2 bases and J gave up 2 bases; unmatched junction bases: 7. The CDR3 length is 16 residues. The chain's CDR3 is CASSFDRDRTGNTIYF. The CDR3 DNA reads TGTGCCAGCAGCTTCGACAGGGATAGGACTGGAAACACCATATATTTT.

J is TRBJ2-7 and V is TRBV6-5; 8 bases align to TRBD2. The germline V gene has CDR1 MNHEY and CDR2 SVGAGI. The CDR3 sequence is 15 residues long. J gave up 7 bases and V 7 bases, and 15 bases lay outside the gene matches. The CDR3 region is CASTAFGTRGMEQYF. In DNA, the CDR3 is TGTGCCAGCACCGCTTTTGGGACTAGGGGTATGGAGCAGTACTTC.

This chain uses TRBV5-1 with TRBJ2-3; 9 positions agree with TRBD1. The CDR3 consists of 15 residues. J lost 5 bases, V lost 4 bases, and 8 bases had no gene match. Germline CDR1 reads SGHRS; CDR2 reads YFSETQ. As DNA, the CDR3 is TGCGCCAGCAGCCAGACAGGGGGGAGTGAAGATACGCAGTATTTT. Translated: CASSQTGGSEDTQYF.

This clone showed up just once. The V and J genes are TRBV11-2 and TRBJ1-2; D not certain. The germline V and J ends were trimmed by 5 bases and 0 bases, with 16 bases remaining between them. Germline assignment: CDR1 SGHAT and CDR2 FQNNGV. CDR3 length: 16 residues. DNA for the CDR3: TGTGCCAGCAGCGGACTGGACGGCCGAGCTAACTATGGCTACACCTTC. Residues: CASSGLDGRANYGYTF.

This chain connects TRBV15 to TRBJ1-6; unclear D gene. This CDR3 spans 19 amino acids. Between the trimmed V and J ends, which lost 0 bases and 0 bases, there was a span of 15 bases. Germline-derived CDR1 and CDR2 are LNHNV and YYDKDF (reference sequence). The CDR3 coding sequence is TGTGCCACCAGCAGAGAGCCCACCCGGGAGGACTCCTATAATTCACCCCTCCACTTT. Its translation: CATSREPTREDSYNSPLHF.

This clone was recorded a few times. The chain combines TRBV5-1 with TRBJ1-1; no clear D gene. The CDR3 runs to 14 residues. Looked up from germline, CDR1 is SGHRS and CDR2 is YFSETQ. Trimming cost V 0 bases and J 0 bases, with 6 bases left between them. CDR3 DNA: TGCGCCAGCAGCTTGGACACAATGAACACTGAAGCTTTCTTT. Translation gives CASSLDTMNTEAFF.

The chain employs TRBV10-2 and TRBJ2-2; possible D gene TRBD1, 5 bases. The germline V gene has CDR1 WSHSY and CDR2 SAAADI. The CDR3 spans 15 residues. Trimming pared 6 bases from V and 0 bases from J, leaving 11 bases between. In nucleotides, the CDR3 is TGCGCCAGCAGAACAGACAGAACGAACACCGGGGAGCTGTTTTTT. Its translation: CASRTDRTNTGELFF.

The chain uses TRBV4-1 and TRBJ1-3; D is perhaps TRBD1 (5 bases). The CDR3 is made up of 17 amino acids. V was trimmed by 1 base and J by 4 bases, leaving 17 bases between them. The germline CDR1 and CDR2 sequences are MGHRA and YSYEKL. The CDR3 region has the DNA TGCGCCAGCAGCCAAGGGGGCCCGGTGGCGCGCGGAAACACCATATATTTT. This sequence encodes CASSQGGPVARGNTIYF.